This is a list of T cell receptor beta chains from one sample in a study of T cell responses to AZD1222 COVID-19 vaccine. Clones were sequenced by immunoSEQ multiplex PCR, and TCRdb holds only the in-frame ones, with some missing. The sample holds some 110,000 clones, roughly nine tenths seen once. The starting material was peripheral blood, obtained on day 0 of AZD1222 vaccination. The receptor source for this set is an adult in good health. The CDR3 runs from the conserved cysteine through the conserved F or W. The order of the fields is J gene, V gene, D gene, clone size, CDR3 protein, CDR3 DNA. D genes are given only for firm matches. Only some rows state a clone size, as once, few, many or a class for expanded clones.

J gene: TRBJ2-7
V gene: TRBV7-9
D gene: .
clone size: .
CDR3 protein: CASSLARGRFYEQYF
CDR3 DNA: TGTGCCAGCAGCTTAGCTCGAGGACGGTTCTACGAGCAGTACTTC

J gene: TRBJ1-1
V gene: TRBV30
D gene: .
clone size: .
CDR3 protein: CAWRMGNTEAFF
CDR3 DNA: TGTGCCTGGAGGATGGGGAACACTGAAGCTTTCTTT

J gene: TRBJ1-1
V gene: TRBV5-8
D gene: .
clone size: .
CDR3 protein: CASSLGAGIEAFF
CDR3 DNA: TGTGCCAGCAGCTTGGGGGCGGGGATAGAAGCTTTCTTT

J gene: TRBJ2-1
V gene: TRBV19
D gene: .
clone size: few
CDR3 protein: CASSLQGRPFF
CDR3 DNA: TGTGCCAGTAGTTTGCAGGGGCGTCCGTTCTTC

J gene: TRBJ2-5
V gene: TRBV5-6
D gene: .
clone size: .
CDR3 protein: CASSLAVLKGETQYF
CDR3 DNA: TGTGCCAGCAGCTTGGCCGTCTTAAAGGGGGAGACCCAGTACTTC

J gene: TRBJ2-7
V gene: TRBV19
D gene: .
clone size: .
CDR3 protein: CASSILGRSGEQYF
CDR3 DNA: TGTGCCAGTAGTATATTGGGACGATCGGGCGAGCAGTACTTC

J gene: TRBJ2-5
V gene: TRBV9
D gene: .
clone size: .
CDR3 protein: CASSAGGGQLQETQYF
CDR3 DNA: TGTGCCAGCAGCGCTGGGGGGGGACAGTTACAAGAGACCCAGTACTTC

J gene: TRBJ1-1
V gene: TRBV7-3
D gene: .
clone size: once
CDR3 protein: CASSSRGNTEAFF
CDR3 DNA: TGTGCCAGCAGCAGCCGGGGGAACACTGAAGCTTTCTTT

J gene: TRBJ2-7
V gene: TRBV28
D gene: TRBD1
clone size: once
CDR3 protein: CASSLWTQGTYEQYF
CDR3 DNA: TGTGCCAGCAGTTTATGGACACAGGGGACCTACGAGCAGTACTTC

J gene: TRBJ2-5
V gene: TRBV9
D gene: .
clone size: .
CDR3 protein: CASSVEQGRTETQYF
CDR3 DNA: TGTGCCAGCAGCGTAGAGCAGGGTAGGACGGAGACCCAGTACTTC

J gene: TRBJ1-4
V gene: TRBV2
D gene: .
clone size: .
CDR3 protein: CASSGTGRGNEKLFF
CDR3 DNA: TGTGCCAGCAGTGGCACAGGGAGGGGTAATGAAAAACTGTTTTTT

J gene: TRBJ2-1
V gene: TRBV5-5
D gene: TRBD2
clone size: .
CDR3 protein: CASSSSGGAYNEQFF
CDR3 DNA: TGTGCCAGCAGTTCTAGCGGGGGCGCGTACAATGAGCAGTTCTTC

J gene: TRBJ1-5
V gene: TRBV28
D gene: .
clone size: .
CDR3 protein: CASSPAGVAQPQHF
CDR3 DNA: TGTGCCAGCTCCCCGGCGGGGGTAGCTCAGCCCCAGCATTTT

J gene: TRBJ2-5
V gene: TRBV5-1
D gene: TRBD2
clone size: .
CDR3 protein: CASSGSGTIQETQYF
CDR3 DNA: TGCGCCAGCAGCGGTAGCGGGACCATACAAGAGACCCAGTACTTC

J gene: TRBJ1-1
V gene: TRBV7-3
D gene: .
clone size: .
CDR3 protein: CASSPTVARGNTEAFF
CDR3 DNA: TGTGCCAGCAGCCCCACGGTAGCCCGGGGGAACACTGAAGCTTTCTTT

J gene: TRBJ1-4
V gene: TRBV4-2
D gene: .
clone size: .
CDR3 protein: CASSQDGTLNEKLFF
CDR3 DNA: TGTGCCAGCAGCCAAGACGGGACACTTAATGAAAAACTGTTTTTT

J gene: TRBJ1-4
V gene: TRBV27
D gene: TRBD1
clone size: once
CDR3 protein: CASSSGTGGTNEKLFF
CDR3 DNA: TGTGCCAGCAGTTCCGGGACAGGGGGCACTAATGAAAAACTGTTTTTT

J gene: TRBJ2-7
V gene: TRBV15
D gene: .
clone size: .
CDR3 protein: CATSREVSSYEQYF
CDR3 DNA: TGTGCCACCAGCAGAGAGGTCAGCTCCTACGAGCAGTACTTC

J gene: TRBJ1-3
V gene: TRBV2
D gene: .
clone size: .
CDR3 protein: CATLLQISGNTIYF
CDR3 DNA: TGTGCCACCCTCTTACAGATCTCTGGAAACACCATATATTTT

J gene: TRBJ1-4
V gene: TRBV6-1
D gene: .
clone size: .
CDR3 protein: CASSEILGVNEKLFF
CDR3 DNA: TGTGCCAGCAGTGAAATTCTGGGAGTTAATGAAAAACTGTTTTTT

J gene: TRBJ2-7
V gene: TRBV7-9
D gene: TRBD2
clone size: .
CDR3 protein: CASSLRLAGGEQYF
CDR3 DNA: TGTGCCAGCAGCTTACGCCTAGCGGGAGGCGAGCAGTACTTC

J gene: TRBJ2-7
V gene: TRBV7-8
D gene: .
clone size: .
CDR3 protein: CASSLVPLGHEQYF
CDR3 DNA: TGTGCCAGCAGCTTAGTTCCCTTGGGCCACGAGCAGTACTTC